This entry describes one TCR beta chain. Its target is not known. The data are from a study of response to subunit inactivated influenza vaccine. Overall study results and limits: The authors offered the suggestion that each seasonal influenza vaccination recruits few new T cells.

TCRdb reanalysed the RT-PCR reads using MiXCR and keeps one entry per CDR3 protein. In the table there are about 780,000 distinct CDR3 sequences, 18% of which are singletons. There are 14 residues in the CDR3. Deletions cut 4 bases from V and 4 bases from J, with 13 bases between. In germline, CDR1 is MNHNS, CDR2 SASEGT. The source material was PBMCs from blood, sampled about 5 days after vaccination. The V and J genes are TRBV6-1 and TRBJ1-2; no definite D call. The receptor's source is a man aged 45-65 years who received an inactivated influenza vaccine. The CDR3 nucleotides read TGTGCCAGCAGTGGGGCGGGAGAAGGCTATGGCTACACCTTC. It yields the protein CASSGAGEGYGYTF.